Following are 32 T cell receptor beta chains from one sample sequenced in a study of T-cell reconstitution after alpha-beta-depleted transplantation in children. Unique molecular identifiers were incorporated when the TCRbeta library was constructed. TCRdb re-derived calls from the PCR reads in MiXCR, one entry per CDR3 protein. The sample holds fewer than 400,000 distinct CDR3 sequences, around 25% seen once. The input for sequencing was PBMCs, mostly from graft donor cells, taken 180 days after TCRalphabeta/CD19-depleted stem cell transplant. Receptors originate from a male patient aged 10-17 years who had a stem cell transplant for acute lymphoblastic leukemia, so the T cells may come from the graft donor.

Only a few counts were recorded for this clonotype. The V and J genes are TRBV9 and TRBJ2-2; TRBD2 agrees at 14 bases. The CDR3 totals 18 residues. The V gene's germline CDR1 is SGDLS and CDR2 YYNGEE. V shed 3 bases and J 3 bases; nucleotides not matched to a gene: 7. CDR3 bases: TGTGCCAGCAGCGGTACCGGGACTAGCGGGAGAGACACCGGGGAGCTGTTTTTT. Protein sequence: CASSGTGTSGRDTGELFF.

This clonotype was found a few times. The gene calls are TRBV11-2 and TRBJ1-5; D is undetermined. Germline V CDR1 and CDR2: SGHAT, FQNNGV. This CDR3 contains 21 residues. Trimming left V 1 base short and J 3 bases short, with 28 bases between. CDR3 residues: CASSLVRTILRGGNYNQPQHF. In nucleotides, the CDR3 is TGTGCCAGCAGCTTAGTCCGAACCATCCTGCGAGGAGGGAACTACAATCAGCCCCAGCATTTT. Combining the CDR3 with reference TRBV11-2 and TRBJ1-5 gives the whole variable domain EAGVAQSPRYKIIEKRQSVAFWCNPISGHATLYWYQQILGQGPKLLIQFQNNGVVDDSQLPKDRFSAERLKGVDSTLKIQPAKLEDSAVYLCASSLVRTILRGGNYNQPQHFGDGTRLSIL.

Concerning this clonotype: One end of the junction varies from germline; a read error may be responsible. The V gene is TRBV3-1, the J gene TRBJ2-5; possibly TRBD1 or TRBD2 for D (5 bases each). Germline CDR1 LGHDT, CDR2 YNNKEL (reference sequence). This CDR3 spans 15 amino acids. Written as DNA, the CDR3 is TGTGCCGGCAGCCAAGATGAGGGGCCGTTGGAGACCCAGTACTTC. Encoded protein: CAGSQDEGPLETQYF.

This chain connects TRBV7-9 to TRBJ2-1, with a tentative D call TRBD2 (6 bases). The V gene lost 5 bases and the J gene lost 4 bases, with 15 bases spanning the gap. Germline CDR1 reads SEHNR; CDR2 reads FQNEAQ (reference sequence). This CDR3 spans 15 amino acids. In DNA, the CDR3 is TGTGCCAGCAGCCACGGGGACTGGGAGTACAATGAGCAGTTCTTC. Translating gives CASSHGDWEYNEQFF. The whole variable domain, filled in from reference TRBV7-9 and TRBJ2-1, reads DTGVSQNPRHKITKRGQNVTFRCDPISEHNRLYWYRQTLGQGPEFLTYFQNEAQLEKSRLLSDRFSAERPKGSFSTLEIQRTEQGDSAMYLCASSHGDWEYNEQFFGPGTRLTVL.

The CDR3 region is CASRVISGTGNNEQFF. The CDR3, as DNA: TGTGCCAGCAGGGTTATCTCCGGGACAGGAAACAATGAGCAGTTCTTC. The rearrangement joins TRBV7-2 to TRBJ2-1; 8 bases align to TRBD1. There are 16 residues in the CDR3. Germline V gene sequence: CDR1 SGHTA, CDR2 FQGNSA. V was clipped by 6 bases and J by 5 bases; unmatched bases: 12.

This clonotype showed up just a few times. The chain employs TRBV27 and TRBJ1-4; weak D call: TRBD1 (5 bases). CDR1 and CDR2 from the germline V gene are MNHEY and SMNVEV (reference sequence). Trimming shortened V by 4 bases and J by 5 bases, and 11 bases separated the two germline ends. This CDR3 has 14 amino acids. CDR3 region: CASSSGWGNEKLFF. CDR3 nucleotide sequence: TGTGCCAGCAGTTCGGGATGGGGGAATGAAAAACTGTTTTTT.

The chain carries TRBV3-1 and TRBJ2-7, with TRBD2 matching 8 bases. The germline V gene encodes CDR1 LGHDT and CDR2 YNNKEL (reference sequence). J gave up 2 bases and V 2 bases, and 8 bases lay outside the gene matches. The CDR3 consists of 16 residues. The CDR3 protein is CASSQITSGPAYEQYF. The CDR3 nucleotides read TGTGCCAGCAGCCAAATAACTAGCGGACCTGCCTACGAGCAGTACTTC.

This clonotype was observed many times. The chain couples TRBV5-1 to TRBJ2-7, with D unclear. Germline CDR1 and CDR2: SGHRS and YFSETQ. The CDR3 length is 12 residues. Trimming took off 4 bases at V and 3 bases at J, with 8 bases between the two ends. The CDR3 bases are TGCGCCAGCAGCGCTAGGAGCTACGAGCAGTACTTC. It translates to CASSARSYEQYF.

The CDR3 DNA sequence: TGTGCCAGCAGAGACAGGGCCTTTAACGAAAACATTCAGTACTTC. Amino acids: CASRDRAFNENIQYF. V gene TRBV6-1 combines with J gene TRBJ2-4; 7 nucleotides agree with TRBD1. Per the germline V gene, CDR1 is MNHNS and CDR2 is SASEGT. The CDR3 contains 15 residues. V shed 6 bases and J 5 bases; nucleotides not matched to a gene: 10.

This clonotype was counted a few times. This chain connects TRBV12-3 or TRBV12-4 to TRBJ2-7; D is perhaps TRBD1 or TRBD2 (5 bases each). This CDR3 comprises 14 residues. V lost 5 bases to trimming and J lost 2 bases, with 13 bases between them. The CDR3 region is CASSRGAVPYEQYF. The DNA of the CDR3 is TGTGCCAGCAGTAGGGGAGCGGTCCCCTACGAGCAGTACTTC.

This clonotype was detected a few times. The chain employs TRBV5-1 and TRBJ1-5, with D possibly TRBD1 on 6 matching bases. The CDR3 consists of 15 residues. Trimming left V 7 bases short and J 7 bases short, with 21 bases between. Germline CDR1 is SGHRS and CDR2 is YFSETQ. Written as DNA, the CDR3 is TGCGCCAGCGGAGGACTTCAGGGGCGGGGACAGCCCCAGCATTTT. Amino acid sequence: CASGGLQGRGQPQHF.

This clonotype occurred a few times. V and J are TRBV5-1 and TRBJ2-7; D gene unclear. The V gene's germline CDR1 is SGHRS and CDR2 YFSETQ. Trimming removed 0 bases at V and 5 bases at J, with 9 bases between. This CDR3 comprises 13 residues. CDR3 bases: TGCGCCAGCAGCTTGGAAGGTCGGGACGAGCAGTACTTC. It translates to CASSLEGRDEQYF.

This clonotype was detected a few times. The genes are TRBV7-3 and TRBJ2-1, with D hard to call. The V gene lost 2 bases and the J gene lost 9 bases, with 11 bases spanning the gap. The CDR3 length is 13 residues. Germline CDR1 SGHTA, CDR2 FQGTGA. The CDR3, as DNA: TGTGCCAGCAGCTTAGACCCGGGCCGTGAGCAGTTCTTC. It codes for CASSLDPGREQFF. The full variable domain, rest sourced from reference TRBV7-3 and TRBJ2-1, is GAGVSQTPSNKVTEKGKYVELRCDPISGHTALYWYRQSLGQGPEFLIYFQGTGAADDSGLPNDRFFAVRPEGSVSTLKIQRTERGDSAVYLCASSLDPGREQFFGPGTRLTVL.

The CDR3 DNA reads as TGCGCCAGCAGCTGGGACAGCCCGAACACCGGGGAGCTGTTTTTT. Its protein is CASSWDSPNTGELFF. The rearrangement links TRBV5-1 to TRBJ2-2; 7 nucleotides align to TRBD1. Germline V gene lookup returns CDR1 SGHRS and CDR2 YFSETQ. Trimming at V came to 3 bases and at J to 0 bases, leaving 2 bases not matched to a gene. This CDR3 spans 15 amino acids.

The chain recombines TRBV5-5 with TRBJ2-7; 10 bases line up with TRBD2. V lost 2 bases, J lost 4 bases, and 3 bases stayed unmatched. This CDR3 spans 14 amino acids. Germline V CDR1 and CDR2: SGHKS, YYEKEE (reference sequence). The CDR3 DNA is TGTGCCAGCAGCTTAGCGGGAGGGGTGTACGAGCAGTACTTC. This encodes CASSLAGGVYEQYF.

The CDR3 region is CASSFGDGYEQYF. Here the CDR3 DNA reads TGTGCCAGCAGTTTCGGGGATGGCTACGAGCAGTACTTC. The V and J genes are TRBV27 and TRBJ2-7, with D perhaps TRBD2 (5 bases). V lost 3 bases to trimming and J lost 3 bases, with 9 bases between them. From germline, CDR1 is MNHEY and CDR2 SMNVEV (reference sequence). This CDR3 spans 13 amino acids.

V and J are TRBV5-1 and TRBJ2-7; 10 positions match TRBD2. The germline gives CDR1 SGHRS, CDR2 YFSETQ. J was trimmed by 5 bases and V by 5 bases; bases with no gene match: 10. The CDR3 length is 15 residues. The CDR3 loop is CASRGPSGSLNEQYF. DNA of the CDR3: TGCGCCAGCAGGGGCCCTAGCGGGAGTCTTAACGAGCAGTACTTC.

The chain combines TRBV18 with TRBJ1-6, with D unclear. The germline V and J ends were trimmed by 2 bases and 0 bases, with 8 bases remaining between them. From germline, CDR1 is KGHSH and CDR2 LQKENI. This CDR3 has 16 amino acids. The CDR3 DNA reads TGTGCCAGCTCACCAAGCGTGAGCTCCTATAATTCACCCCTCCACTTT. Amino acid sequence: CASSPSVSSYNSPLHF. The variable domain in full, with the rest retrieved from reference TRBV18 and TRBJ1-6, is NAGVMQNPRHLVRRRGQEARLRCSPMKGHSHVYWYRQLPEEGLKFMVYLQKENIIDESGMPKERFSAEFPKEGPSILRIQQVVRGDSAAYFCASSPSVSSYNSPLHFGNGTRLTVT.

This clonotype has a handful of counts. The gene calls are TRBV7-8 and TRBJ2-5; TRBD2 aligns across 11 bases. This CDR3 region has 17 residues. Germline assignment: CDR1 SGHVS and CDR2 FQNEAQ. J lost 1 base, V lost 1 base, and 5 bases had no gene match. The CDR3 loop is CASSLGGLAGRQETQYF. The CDR3 bases are TGTGCCAGCAGCTTAGGAGGACTAGCGGGCCGCCAAGAGACCCAGTACTTC.

The chain couples TRBV6-4 to TRBJ2-7; 7 bases fit TRBD1. V dropped 5 bases and J dropped 0; count of bases not matched to a gene: 13. Germline loops: CDR1 MRHNA, CDR2 SNTAGT. The CDR3 sequence is 17 residues long. The CDR3 protein is CASSPQNRGKVSYEQYF. The CDR3 DNA reads TGTGCCAGCAGTCCCCAAAACAGGGGAAAAGTCTCCTACGAGCAGTACTTC.

The table lists this clonotype with a few counts. This chain connects TRBV20-1 to TRBJ1-5, with TRBD1 as a possible D gene (6 bases). The CDR3 sequence is 13 residues long. Trimming left V 6 bases short and J 5 bases short, with 14 bases between. From germline, CDR1 is DFQATT and CDR2 SNEGSKA (reference sequence). The CDR3 spells CSAIDRTDQPQHF. The DNA for the CDR3 is TGCAGTGCGATAGACAGGACGGATCAGCCCCAGCATTTT.

The CDR3 nucleotides are TGTGCCAGCAGTTACGGGGCAGAGGAGTACTTC. Its translation: CASSYGAEEYF. The V gene is TRBV6-5, the J gene TRBJ2-7; D possibly corresponds to TRBD1 (5 bases). Trimming removed 2 bases at V and 11 bases at J, with 10 bases between. Germline-derived CDR1 and CDR2 are MNHEY and SVGAGI. This CDR3 is built from 11 residues.

This clonotype was observed a handful of times. The chain joins TRBV5-1 to TRBJ1-2; maybe TRBD1 (6 bases). The V and J ends lost 2 bases and 5 bases respectively, with 16 bases between them. This CDR3 is 15 amino acids long. Looked up from germline, CDR1 is SGHRS and CDR2 is YFSETQ. CDR3 sequence: CASSFLPDRSYGYTF. CDR3 in DNA: TGCGCCAGCAGCTTCCTACCTGACAGGTCGTATGGCTACACCTTC. Full variable domain (remainder filled in from reference TRBV5-1 and TRBJ1-2): KAGVTQTPRYLIKTRGQQVTLSCSPISGHRSVSWYQQTPGQGLQFLFEYFSETQRNKGNFPGRFSGRQFSNSRSEMNVSTLELGDSALYLCASSFLPDRSYGYTFGSGTRLTVV.

The CDR3 DNA follows: TGCGCCAGCAGCCATGTTCCCGGAAGCTACGAGCAGTACTTC. Protein sequence: CASSHVPGSYEQYF. The chain employs TRBV4-1 and TRBJ2-7; D not certain. There are 14 residues in the CDR3. V was cut by 3 bases and J by 3 bases, with 12 bases left in between. The V gene's germline CDR1 is MGHRA and CDR2 YSYEKL.

The chain combines TRBV21-1 with TRBJ2-7; the table's D call, TRBD1, was not checked against the DNA. TRBV21-1 is described as a pseudogene. This CDR3 region has 16 residues. The CDR3 sequence is CASTPDGAGRSYEQYF. CDR3 sequence (DNA): TGTGCCAGCACCCCCGACGGGGCAGGAAGATCCTACGAGCAGTACTTC.

The genes are TRBV10-3 and TRBJ1-5, with D perhaps matching TRBD1 (6 bases). The CDR3 contains 12 residues. Germline CDR1 reads ENHRY; CDR2 reads SYGVKD. V shed 4 bases and J shed 9 bases, with 10 bases lying between them. The CDR3: CAISATGRPQHF. CDR3 sequence (DNA): TGTGCCATCAGTGCTACAGGGAGGCCCCAGCATTTT.

The chain recombines TRBV6-5 with TRBJ2-6, with TRBD1 identical over 7 bases. The CDR3 is 17 residues long. Germline CDR1 MNHEY, CDR2 SVGAGI. Losses at the gene ends were 0 bases for V and 2 bases for J; bases not matched to a gene: 4. CDR3 amino acids: CASSYSRTGAGANVLTF. The CDR3 nucleotides read TGTGCCAGCAGTTACTCAAGAACAGGGGCTGGGGCCAACGTCCTGACTTTC.

This clonotype was detected a few times. V is TRBV7-2 and J is TRBJ2-2; D remains ambiguous. Germline V gene lookup returns CDR1 SGHTA and CDR2 FQGNSA. The V end lost 6 bases, the J end lost 2 bases, and 16 bases lay between the germline ends. CDR3 size: 16 residues. Written as DNA, the CDR3 is TGTGCCAGCAGTGGGGATTCGGCAGCTAACACCGGGGAGCTGTTTTTT. Amino acids: CASSGDSAANTGELFF.

This clonotype was counted many times. The rearrangement joins TRBV5-1 to TRBJ1-4, with a weak D call TRBD1 (5 bases). The CDR3 extends over 15 amino acids. Per germline, CDR1 SGHRS and CDR2 YFSETQ. Trimming took off 0 bases at V and 10 bases at J, with 16 bases between the two ends. The CDR3 loop reads CASSLAGTQASKLFF. The CDR3 DNA sequence: TGCGCCAGCAGCTTGGCCGGGACTCAGGCCTCAAAACTGTTTTTT.

The V call is TRBV29-1, the J call TRBJ1-1; the D is unclear. Trimming took off 3 bases at V and 0 bases at J, with 11 bases between the two ends. CDR3 length: 14 residues. Germline V gene sequence: CDR1 SQVTM, CDR2 ANQGSEA. The CDR3 region is CSVDGRTMNTEAFF. As DNA, the CDR3 is TGCAGCGTTGATGGACGGACCATGAACACTGAAGCTTTCTTT.

This clonotype came up once. The J gene is TRBJ2-1, the V gene TRBV20-1, with TRBD2 matching 8 bases. The CDR3 consists of 13 residues. The V gene's germline CDR1 is DFQATT and CDR2 SNEGSKA (reference sequence). V shed 0 bases, J shed 12 bases, and the junction held 7 bases outside the gene matches. In DNA form, the CDR3 reads TGCAGTGCTAGAGAAGCGGGACTAGTGATGCAGTTCTTC. It encodes CSAREAGLVMQFF.

The V call is TRBV5-1, the J call TRBJ2-5, with D hard to call. CDR1 is SGHRS and CDR2 is YFSETQ in the germline V gene. The germline V and J ends were trimmed by 7 bases and 1 base, with 11 bases remaining between them. CDR3 size: 13 residues. CDR3 sequence: CASSDRSQETQYF. CDR3 in DNA: TGCGCCAGCTCCGATCGTTCCCAAGAGACCCAGTACTTC.